What follows are 24 T cell receptor beta chains derived from one specimen sequenced in a study of CXCR3-negative and CXCR3-positive naive CD8 T cells. Findings and caveats of the study: When CXCR3-positive naive cells were set against CXCR3-negative naive cells, the former had more hydrophobic TRB CDR3s.

Antigens of these TCRs are unknown. Through 5' RACE with UMI labels, the TRB cDNA libraries were prepared. TCRdb re-called the 5' RACE reads; one entry per CDR3 protein, DNA not given. The sample totals roughly 110,000 distinct CDR3 sequences. Sequenced: naive CXCR3+ CD8+ T cells from blood. Subset reported: CD45RO-CCR7+CD27+CD95- naive CD8+ T cells expressing CXCR3 (TNR3+). These receptors were obtained from a human donor in good health. Some clones in this sample may be carry-over from other donors' samples.

This chain joins TRBV28 and TRBJ2-1; the TCRdb D gene call, TRBD1, has no DNA to confirm it. The CDR3 covers 14 residues. CDR1 MDHEN and CDR2 SYDVKM come from the germline V gene. This CDR3 reads CASSSGTHENEQFF.

This chain links TRBV4-1 with TRBJ1-1; TCRdb gives TRBD1 as the D gene, but with no DNA this cannot be confirmed. This CDR3 is 14 amino acids long. Looked up from germline, CDR1 is MGHRA and CDR2 is YSYEKL. CDR3 residues: CASFRSGEDTEAFF.

The chain joins TRBV5-6 to TRBJ1-1. Germline V lookup: CDR1 SGHDT, CDR2 YYEEEE. The CDR3 extends over 15 amino acids. The chain's CDR3 is CASSEDGFSDTEAFF.

This chain links TRBV19 with TRBJ1-5; the TRBD1 assignment by TCRdb is unverifiable without DNA. The CDR3 length is 15 residues. Germline CDR1 LNHDA, CDR2 SQIVND (reference sequence). The CDR3 loop reads CASSIGTGGYQPQHF.

The chain employs TRBV28 and TRBJ2-7; TCRdb indicates TRBD2, and absent DNA this call remains unverified. Germline V gene lookup returns CDR1 MDHEN and CDR2 SYDVKM. CDR3 length: 12 residues. CDR3 in amino acids: CASGRDSYEQYF.

V and J are TRBV5-5 and TRBJ1-5; as DNA is missing, the TRBD1 call by TCRdb cannot be tested. The germline CDR1 and CDR2 sequences are SGHKS and YYEKEE (reference sequence). The length of the CDR3 is 14 residues. CDR3 region: CASSSGQGNQPQHF.

The chain employs TRBV20-1 and TRBJ1-1; with no DNA, the TCRdb D assignment of TRBD1 cannot be verified. The CDR3 consists of 12 residues. Per germline, CDR1 DFQATT and CDR2 SNEGSKA (reference sequence). The CDR3 protein is CSATDRHLEAFF.

This chain joins TRBV29-1 and TRBJ1-1; without DNA, the TCRdb call of TRBD1 cannot be checked. CDR3 length: 13 amino acids. Germline loops: CDR1 SQVTM, CDR2 ANQGSEA. CDR3 loop: CSVEYGGNTEAFF.

The chain recombines TRBV2 with TRBJ1-6. Germline V gene data show CDR1 as SNHLY and CDR2 as FYNNEI. This CDR3 contains 14 residues. The chain's CDR3 is CASSPLGEDSPLHF.

The rearrangement links TRBV7-9 to TRBJ2-1; there is no DNA to check the TCRdb D call of TRBD2. This CDR3 comprises 14 residues. In germline, CDR1 is SEHNR, CDR2 FQNEAQ (reference sequence). CDR3 in amino acids: CASSVVSGGDEQFF.

This chain uses TRBV29-1 with TRBJ1-2; TCRdb's D call of TRBD1 is untestable without DNA. CDR1 is SQVTM, CDR2 ANQGSEA, per germline. The CDR3 spans 13 residues. CDR3 protein: CSVEGVRDNGYTF.

CDR3 loop: CATSRGTGQETQYF. This sequence joins TRBV15 and TRBJ2-5; lacking DNA, the TRBD1 call made by TCRdb goes unchecked. The CDR3 runs to 14 residues. Germline V gene lookup returns CDR1 LNHNV and CDR2 YYDKDF (reference sequence). The entire variable domain, with the rest obtained from reference TRBV15 and TRBJ2-5, is as follows: DAMVIQNPRYQVTQFGKPVTLSCSQTLNHNVMYWYQQKSSQAPKLLFHYYDKDFNNEADTPDNFQSRRPNTSFCFLDIRSPGLGDTAMYLCATSRGTGQETQYFGPGTRLLVL.

J is TRBJ1-5 and V is TRBV6-5. There are 13 residues in the CDR3. Germline V lookup: CDR1 MNHEY, CDR2 SVGAGI. This CDR3 is CATSNRGNQPQHF.

This sequence joins TRBV14 and TRBJ2-7; TCRdb designates TRBD1, a call that cannot be tested without DNA. The germline V gene has CDR1 SGHDN and CDR2 FVKESK. The CDR3 extends over 14 amino acids. Here the CDR3 reads CASSGWTGFHEQYF. The whole variable domain, filled in from reference TRBV14 and TRBJ2-7, reads EAGVTQFPSHSVIEKGQTVTLRCDPISGHDNLYWYRRVMGKEIKFLLHFVKESKQDESGMPNNRFLAERTGGTYSTLKVQPAELEDSGVYFCASSGWTGFHEQYFGPGTRLTVT.

This chain connects TRBV7-7 to TRBJ2-7; absent DNA, TCRdb's TRBD2 call cannot be checked. The germline CDR1 and CDR2 sequences are SSHAT and FNYEAQ (reference sequence). The CDR3 is 13 residues long. The CDR3 reads CASSLGPPYEQYF.

The chain joins TRBV6-5 to TRBJ2-3; TCRdb outputs TRBD1, but without DNA this stays unchecked. Germline loops: CDR1 MNHEY, CDR2 SVGAGI. The CDR3 loop spans 15 amino acids. CDR3 region: CASRDDRDGTDTQYF.

The chain has TRBV7-9 and TRBJ2-1; the TCRdb call, TRBD1, lacks DNA for checking. CDR1 is SEHNR and CDR2 is FQNEAQ in the germline V gene (reference sequence). CDR3 length: 16 residues. CDR3: CASSPPRDETINEQFF. The whole variable domain, remainder taken from reference TRBV7-9 and TRBJ2-1, is DTGVSQNPRHKITKRGQNVTFRCDPISEHNRLYWYRQTLGQGPEFLTYFQNEAQLEKSRLLSDRFSAERPKGSFSTLEIQRTEQGDSAMYLCASSPPRDETINEQFFGPGTRLTVL.

The CDR3 is CSVEESRTGSPNTEAFF. This chain connects TRBV29-1 to TRBJ1-1; TCRdb proposes TRBD1, but this gene call is untestable without DNA. The length of the CDR3 is 17 residues. CDR1 SQVTM and CDR2 ANQGSEA come from the germline V gene.

The chain couples TRBV3-1 to TRBJ1-1. CDR1 LGHDT and CDR2 YNNKEL come from the germline V gene (reference sequence). The CDR3 spans 13 residues. This CDR3 is CASSDRWTTEAFF. Combining the CDR3 with reference TRBV3-1 and TRBJ1-1 gives the whole variable domain DTAVSQTPKYLVTQMGNDKSIKCEQNLGHDTMYWYKQDSKKFLKIMFSYNNKELIINETVPNRFSPKSPDKAHLNLHINSLELGDSAVYFCASSDRWTTEAFFGQGTRLTVV.

The chain couples TRBV29-1 to TRBJ1-1; the D gene TCRdb calls, TRBD1, cannot be checked with no DNA. Germline-derived CDR1 and CDR2 are SQVTM and ANQGSEA. This CDR3 is 12 amino acids long. The CDR3 spells CSDRDENTEAFF.

This chain connects TRBV4-3 to TRBJ1-1. This CDR3 region has 14 residues. The germline gives CDR1 LGHNA, CDR2 YSLEER. The CDR3 sequence: CASSQDGVSTEAFF.

The chain couples TRBV20-1 to TRBJ1-2; the D call from TCRdb, TRBD1, cannot be confirmed without DNA. The CDR3 is 12 residues long. Germline V lookup: CDR1 DFQATT, CDR2 SNEGSKA (reference sequence). The CDR3 sequence: CSAPQVNYGYTF.

The rearrangement links TRBV7-9 to TRBJ1-1. The length of the CDR3 is 15 residues. Germline CDR1 reads SEHNR; CDR2 reads FQNEAQ (reference sequence). The CDR3 sequence is CASSYGRSDNTEAFF.

The chain combines TRBV13 with TRBJ1-1. The germline gives CDR1 PRHDT, CDR2 FYEKMQ (reference sequence). The CDR3 loop spans 13 amino acids. CDR3 in amino acids: CASSLSGNTEAFF.